Listed below are T cell receptor beta chains from one sample, sequenced in a study of T cells in Graves' hyperthyroidism and ophthalmopathy. One entry per CDR3 protein, called by TCRdb with MiXCR from the multiplex PCR reads. This table has some 550,000 distinct CDR3 sequences, 16% appearing once. The material sequenced was blood. The receptors come from a woman in her thirties or forties with Graves' ophthalmopathy. CDR3s include the opening cysteine and the closing phenylalanine or tryptophan. The order of the fields is clone size, V gene, J gene, CDR3 protein. Clone sizes are given selectively: once, few, many, or a class where the clone is expanded.

>NA|TRBV28|TRBJ1-4
CASREQGPNEKLFF
>many|TRBV3-1|TRBJ2-3
CASSQGVGPDTQYF
>NA|TRBV6-1|TRBJ1-2
CAIRQLGYTF
>many|TRBV13|TRBJ1-2
CASSSDRVGYGYTF
>NA|TRBV7-8|TRBJ1-2
CASSLRDLHLQGSTGYTF
>NA|TRBV7-2|TRBJ1-2
CAKPTGGYGYTF
>NA|TRBV5-4|TRBJ2-3
CASSRREVLADTQYF
>many|TRBV11-2|TRBJ1-5
CASSSTGLGQPQHF
>NA|TRBV3-1|TRBJ1-6
CASSQGGPETPLHF
>many|TRBV7-8|TRBJ2-1
CASSPEASASYNEQFF
>many|TRBV7-8|TRBJ1-5
CASSSRTGSSNQPQHF
>many|TRBV3-1|TRBJ2-7
CASSQVSGTGEQYF
>few|TRBV4-1|TRBJ2-1
CASSFRLGLAGEGRNEQFF
>NA|TRBV19|TRBJ1-1
CASSTYTNTEAFF
>few|TRBV19|TRBJ1-5
CASSPHRGLGKPQHF
>NA|TRBV9|TRBJ2-1
CASSVGGGGTYNEQFF
>NA|TRBV14|TRBJ2-1
CASSRQGASEQFF
>NA|TRBV28|TRBJ2-6
CASSTGTNVLTF
>many|TRBV2|TRBJ2-1
CASKPGFSYNEQFF
>many|TRBV7-2|TRBJ2-5
CASSATSGRAETQYF
>many|TRBV2|TRBJ2-1
CASSRGAGSYNEQFF
>few|TRBV20-1|TRBJ2-4
CSASGLGGVGVKNIQYF
>NA|TRBV30|TRBJ1-2
CAWSVRHYDYGYTF
>few|TRBV20-1|TRBJ1-3
CSARVYRAAGNTIYF
>NA|TRBV6-2/TRBV6-3|TRBJ1-2
CASRGDSHYGYTF
>many|TRBV11-2|TRBJ1-1
CASSLALGNTEAFF
>NA|TRBV19|TRBJ2-1
CASSMTLAGVTEQFF
>many|TRBV30|TRBJ1-2
CACLSPNFQFYGYTF
>few|TRBV7-6|TRBJ2-7
CASSEFDIVGTGGNKQYF
>many|TRBV11-2|TRBJ1-4
CASSLGLRANEKLFF
>NA|TRBV10-2|TRBJ1-1
CASSDDKQGAFF
>few|TRBV5-1|TRBJ2-1
CASSLGGTIGHNEQFF
>NA|TRBV6-6|TRBJ2-7
CASSYDRGFSYEQYF
>many|TRBV12-3/TRBV12-4|TRBJ2-3
CASSPGTFTDTQYF
>NA|TRBV7-2|TRBJ2-3
CASSRSLASTDTQYF
>many|TRBV20-1|TRBJ2-7
CSARQSYEQYF
>NA|TRBV11-2|TRBJ2-5
CASSLGETRYF
>few|TRBV5-1|TRBJ2-7
CASSLGAPSYEQYF
>many|TRBV27|TRBJ2-3
CASSDGTGIDTDTQYF
>many|TRBV12-3/TRBV12-4|TRBJ2-7
CASTETGPEQYF
>many|TRBV30|TRBJ1-2
CAWSRQGLTSYGYTF
>many|TRBV20-1|TRBJ2-1
CSARDSNSYNEQFF
>few|TRBV29-1|TRBJ2-5
CSVKSVQETQYF
>many|TRBV14|TRBJ1-5
CASSPYRSTGGPYSNQPQHF
>many|TRBV7-9|TRBJ1-4
CASSLASSRDSLNEKLFF
>few|TRBV30|TRBJ2-1
CAWSDSGTFPFF
>few|TRBV4-2|TRBJ2-7
CASSIGHPYEQYF
>few|TRBV28|TRBJ2-5
CASSLYQGTGEAQYF
>NA|TRBV7-9|TRBJ1-4
CASSFLAGRDEKLFF
>NA|TRBV20-1|TRBJ2-1
CSADRLAGGDEQFF
>NA|TRBV19|TRBJ1-5
CASSFLQGAGQPQHF
>many|TRBV20-1|TRBJ2-1
CSARSTTGGGNEQFF
>many|TRBV7-8|TRBJ2-5
CASSFATGPGQGQETQYF
>many|TRBV18|TRBJ1-5
CASSPPGAGQPQHF
>NA|TRBV5-5|TRBJ2-1
CASSPRTSGGAIHNEQFF